The 31 T cell receptor beta chains in this list originate from one sample, sequenced in a study of OX40 agonist ivuxolimab in advanced cancers. The protocol was immunoSEQ multiplex PCR, while the TCRdb copy is restricted to in-frame clones and leaves out a portion. This table holds 50,000 to 75,000 clones, 70% to 90% found once. This specimen consisted of CD4+ or CD8+ T cells sorted from blood, obtained in a trial of the OX40 agonist ivuxolimab. The receptors here all came from an adult with an advanced solid tumor such as melanoma, head and neck, liver or kidney cancer.

This chain's CDR3 is CASSTRTGPLYEQYF. CDR3 sequence (DNA): TGTGCCAGCAGCACCCGGACAGGTCCCCTCTACGAGCAGTACTTC. This sequence joins TRBV7-2 and TRBJ2-7; 7 bases align to TRBD1. V lost 5 bases and J lost 3; bases outside the gene matches: 10. This CDR3 contains 15 residues. The germline gives CDR1 SGHTA, CDR2 FQGNSA.

CDR3 residues: CASSLVGKYNEQFF. In DNA form, the CDR3 reads TGTGCCAGCAGCTTAGTGGGCAAATACAATGAGCAGTTCTTC. The chain employs TRBV7-8 and TRBJ2-1; no firm D call. V was clipped by 1 base and J by 4 bases, with 8 bases between them. Germline CDR1 SGHVS, CDR2 FQNEAQ. The CDR3 consists of 14 residues.

The chain recombines TRBV19 with TRBJ2-3; unclear D gene. The CDR3 is 16 residues long. The V gene's germline CDR1 is LNHDA and CDR2 SQIVND (reference sequence). Trimming cost V 3 bases and J 0 bases, with 13 bases left between them. CDR3 amino acids: CASSMSVVGSTDTQYF. For the CDR3, the DNA is TGTGCCAGTAGTATGTCCGTGGTGGGTAGCACAGATACGCAGTATTTT.

V and J are TRBV7-9 and TRBJ2-3, with TRBD2 matching over 7 bases. The V and J ends lost 11 bases and 0 bases, in that order; junction bases with no gene match: 17. The CDR3 runs 17 residues. Germline values: CDR1 SEHNR, CDR2 FQNEAQ (reference sequence). CDR3: CASTGLAVFSSTDTQYF. The CDR3 DNA is TGTGCCTCGACGGGGCTAGCGGTTTTCTCTAGCACAGATACGCAGTATTTT.

This chain connects TRBV2 to TRBJ1-1; 7 bases line up with TRBD1. V shed 6 bases, J shed 5 bases, and the junction held 9 bases outside the gene matches. The CDR3 consists of 14 residues. CDR1 is SNHLY and CDR2 is FYNNEI in the germline V gene. The CDR3 coding sequence is TGTGCCAGCAGCCGACAGGGAGAGGAGACTGAAGCTTTCTTT. It is translated as CASSRQGEETEAFF.

V gene TRBV28 combines with J gene TRBJ1-1; D remains ambiguous. This CDR3 has 13 residues. Trimming pared 7 bases from V and 1 base from J, leaving 10 bases between. Germline V gene sequence: CDR1 MDHEN, CDR2 SYDVKM. CDR3 residues: CASTLQENTEAFF. CDR3 sequence (DNA): TGTGCCAGCACCCTCCAGGAGAACACTGAAGCTTTCTTT.

This clone was recorded only once. The CDR3 DNA follows: TGTGCCAGCTCACCGGGACAGGGAGGAGGAAACACCATATATTTT. Translation: CASSPGQGGGNTIYF. The chain links TRBV18 to TRBJ1-3; 9 positions match TRBD1. The CDR3 is 15 residues long. Trimming took 3 bases from V and 4 from J; bases not matched to a gene: 4. Germline loops: CDR1 KGHSH, CDR2 LQKENI. Full variable domain (outside the CDR3, taken from reference TRBV18 and TRBJ1-3): NAGVMQNPRHLVRRRGQEARLRCSPMKGHSHVYWYRQLPEEGLKFMVYLQKENIIDESGMPKERFSAEFPKEGPSILRIQQVVRGDSAAYFCASSPGQGGGNTIYFGEGSWLTVV.

This clone was observed once. The chain is built from TRBV11-2 and TRBJ1-2; D is ambiguous. Germline CDR1 and CDR2: SGHAT and FQNNGV. The CDR3 extends over 14 amino acids. V lost 6 bases to trimming and J lost 6 bases, with 17 bases between them. In DNA form, the CDR3 reads TGTGCCAGCAGACCCGATGGAGGCGGGGATGGCTACACCTTC. This sequence encodes CASRPDGGGDGYTF. The full variable domain, with the rest looked up from reference TRBV11-2 and TRBJ1-2, is EAGVAQSPRYKIIEKRQSVAFWCNPISGHATLYWYQQILGQGPKLLIQFQNNGVVDDSQLPKDRFSAERLKGVDSTLKIQPAKLEDSAVYLCASRPDGGGDGYTFGSGTRLTVV.

CDR3 bases: TGTGCCAGCAGTGGGAACGCGAACACTGAAGCTTTCTTT. This translates into CASSGNANTEAFF. The V gene is TRBV2, the J gene TRBJ1-1; D call uncertain. Germline V gives CDR1 SNHLY, CDR2 FYNNEI. V was clipped by 4 bases and J by 1 base, with 7 bases between them. The CDR3 has 13 amino acids.

The gene calls are TRBV18 and TRBJ1-5, with 7 bases that match TRBD1. This CDR3 is 21 amino acids long. J gave up 4 bases and V 3 bases, and 24 bases lay outside the gene matches. CDR1 is KGHSH and CDR2 is LQKENI in the germline V gene. For the CDR3, the DNA is TGTGCCAGCTCACCTTTTTTAGTGGGGCAAAGTAGTGGGACAGATAATCAGCCCCAGCATTTT. This sequence encodes CASSPFLVGQSSGTDNQPQHF.

This chain uses TRBV7-2 with TRBJ1-2; D perhaps matches TRBD1 (6 bases). This CDR3 region has 15 residues. V shed 5 bases and J shed 3 bases, with 16 bases lying between them. Germline CDR1 is SGHTA and CDR2 is FQGNSA. Here the CDR3 reads CASSPVSGADYGYTF. The CDR3 DNA sequence: TGTGCCAGCAGCCCGGTGTCGGGGGCTGACTATGGCTACACCTTC.

CDR3 DNA sequence: TGTGCCAGCACCCCTTCGGGGGTCTACGAGCAGTACTTC. Translation: CASTPSGVYEQYF. The chain carries TRBV28 and TRBJ2-7, with D maybe TRBD2 (6 bases). The V gene lost 7 bases and the J gene lost 3 bases, with 13 bases spanning the gap. Germline V gene lookup returns CDR1 MDHEN and CDR2 SYDVKM. The CDR3 extends over 13 amino acids.

This chain joins TRBV7-2 and TRBJ2-1; TRBD2 might be the D (6 bases). V lost 2 bases to trimming and J lost 7 bases, with 18 bases between them. Germline V gene data show CDR1 as SGHTA and CDR2 as FQGNSA. The CDR3 is 16 residues long. The CDR3 DNA reads as TGTGCCAGCAGCTTAACCAGCGCGGGGATGGGGAATGAGCAGTTCTTC. It encodes CASSLTSAGMGNEQFF.

The chain has TRBV5-6 and TRBJ2-2; no clear D gene. Trimming removed 0 bases at V and 0 bases at J, with 9 bases between. Germline CDR1 is SGHDT and CDR2 is YYEEEE. CDR3 length: 16 amino acids. The CDR3 loop reads CASSLVAASNTGELFF. CDR3 in DNA: TGTGCCAGCAGCTTGGTGGCAGCTTCGAACACCGGGGAGCTGTTTTTT.

The chain combines TRBV6-1 with TRBJ2-2, with D possibly TRBD1 on 5 matching bases. Between the trimmed V and J ends, which lost 6 bases and 2 bases, there was a span of 7 bases. The CDR3 totals 13 residues. The germline V gene has CDR1 MNHNS and CDR2 SASEGT. CDR3 loop: CASRQANTGELFF. The CDR3 DNA follows: TGTGCCAGCAGACAGGCTAACACCGGGGAGCTGTTTTTT.

This chain uses TRBV11-2 with TRBJ2-5; D not certain. This CDR3 spans 15 amino acids. V dropped 0 bases and J dropped 5 bases, with 13 bases sitting between them. The germline V gene has CDR1 SGHAT and CDR2 FQNNGV. CDR3 sequence (DNA): TGTGCCAGCAGCTTAGATGTTAGGTATCGGGAGACCCAGTACTTC. Protein sequence: CASSLDVRYRETQYF.

This clone was seen a single time. The chain couples TRBV5-3 to TRBJ2-2; D might be TRBD1 or TRBD2, each matching 5 bases. TRBV5-3 is placed among ORFs of uncertain function. The CDR3 is 18 amino acids. V was cut by 4 bases and J by 4 bases, with 23 bases left in between. The CDR3: CARSGGPPLPVATGELFF. The CDR3 bases are TGTGCCAGAAGCGGGGGACCTCCCCTCCCGGTAGCCACCGGGGAGCTGTTTTTT.

The chain recombines TRBV4-3 with TRBJ2-2; no firm D call. The CDR3 is made up of 15 amino acids. The V end lost 0 bases, the J end lost 6 bases, and 11 bases lay between the germline ends. The germline V gene encodes CDR1 LGHNA and CDR2 YSLEER. CDR3 sequence reads: CASSQEGQVAGELFF. The CDR3 region has the DNA TGCGCCAGCAGCCAAGAAGGGCAGGTCGCCGGGGAGCTGTTTTTT.

This clone has only one observation. This sequence joins TRBV30 and TRBJ2-3; no reliable D call. Germline V gene data show CDR1 as GTSNPN and CDR2 as SVGIG (reference sequence). The CDR3 extends over 14 amino acids. With 4 bases removed from V and 4 bases from J, the gap between germline ends came to 15 bases. The CDR3 nucleotides read TGTGCCTGGAATCCTAGATCTGCATCAGATACGCAGTATTTT. Its protein product is CAWNPRSASDTQYF.

This clone was seen once. The J gene is TRBJ1-2, the V gene TRBV29-1; D ambiguous. The germline V and J ends were trimmed by 2 bases and 4 bases, with 14 bases remaining between them. This CDR3 spans 14 amino acids. Germline V gene data show CDR1 as SQVTM and CDR2 as ANQGSEA. The CDR3 loop is CSVEPPGKIYGYTF. The DNA for the CDR3 is TGCAGCGTTGAACCCCCGGGCAAAATCTATGGCTACACCTTC.

In its sample, this clone was seen once. The chain couples TRBV19 to TRBJ1-2, with D perhaps matching TRBD1 (6 bases). CDR1 is LNHDA, CDR2 SQIVND, per germline (reference sequence). The CDR3 is made up of 13 amino acids. CDR3 region: CAVKRDNNYGYTF. The CDR3 DNA is TGTGCAGTCAAACGGGACAACAACTATGGCTACACCTTC.

The rearrangement joins TRBV19 to TRBJ2-2, with 8 nucleotides matching TRBD1. V was clipped by 8 bases and J by 4 bases; unmatched bases: 6. This CDR3 is built from 14 residues. CDR1 LNHDA and CDR2 SQIVND come from the germline V gene (reference sequence). CDR3 sequence: CASLRTGGTGELFF. CDR3 DNA: TGTGCCAGTCTACGTACAGGGGGCACCGGGGAGCTGTTTTTT.

The chain carries TRBV7-2 and TRBJ2-3, with D possibly being TRBD2 (5 bases). Deletions cut 5 bases from V and 3 bases from J, with 18 bases between. CDR3 length equals 16 residues. Per germline, CDR1 SGHTA and CDR2 FQGNSA. The CDR3: CASSTRRGNGTDTQYF. CDR3 coding DNA: TGTGCCAGCAGCACTAGGCGAGGGAATGGAACAGATACGCAGTATTTT.

The genes are TRBV7-2 and TRBJ2-5, with 11 bases identical to TRBD2. Unmatched junction bases numbered 7, after V lost 1 base and J lost 0 bases. The CDR3 loop spans 18 amino acids. Looked up from germline, CDR1 is SGHTA and CDR2 is FQGNSA. The DNA for the CDR3 is TGTGCCAGCAGCTTAGGGCTAGCGGGAGGCGGGCACCAAGAGACCCAGTACTTC. Its protein product is CASSLGLAGGGHQETQYF.

As concerns this clone: One end of the junction varies from germline; a read error may be responsible. The CDR3, as DNA: TGTGCTAGCAGCTTAGGGGCAGGAGGAGATACGCAGTATTTT. It is translated as CASSLGAGGDTQYF. The V call is TRBV7-7, the J call TRBJ2-3, with D perhaps given as TRBD1 or TRBD2 (5 bases each). This CDR3 has 14 amino acids. In germline, CDR1 is SSHAT, CDR2 FNYEAQ (reference sequence).

Here the CDR3 DNA reads TGTGCCAGCAGACGGGTTAGGGACACCTACGAGCAGTACTTC. It translates to CASRRVRDTYEQYF. V gene TRBV6-5 combines with J gene TRBJ2-7; tentative D call: TRBD1 (6 bases). Trimming took 6 bases from V and 2 from J, leaving 14 bases between them. This CDR3 region has 14 residues. CDR1 is MNHEY, CDR2 SVGAGI, per germline.

V is TRBV5-1 and J is TRBJ1-5, with TRBD1 identical over 7 bases. Germline V gene sequence: CDR1 SGHRS, CDR2 YFSETQ. V shed 3 bases and J 2 bases; nucleotides not matched to a gene: 5. The CDR3 runs 15 residues. The CDR3 nucleotides read TGCGCCAGCAGCTCGACAGGGATGGGCAATCAGCCCCAGCATTTT. Its protein product is CASSSTGMGNQPQHF.

V is TRBV2 and J is TRBJ1-1, with D possibly matching TRBD1 (5 bases). Germline assignment: CDR1 SNHLY and CDR2 FYNNEI. The germline V and J ends were trimmed by 6 bases and 1 base, with 9 bases remaining between them. This CDR3 has 13 residues. The CDR3 region has the DNA TGTGCCAGCAGGCGGGGGTCGAACACTGAAGCTTTCTTT. It translates to CASRRGSNTEAFF.

J is TRBJ1-2 and V is TRBV6-6; the D is unclear. The CDR3 is made up of 14 amino acids. Trimming pared 0 bases from V and 8 bases from J, leaving 13 bases between. Germline CDR1 is MNHNY and CDR2 is SVGAGI (reference sequence). In DNA form, the CDR3 reads TGTGCCAGCAGTTACTCGAACGGACCCGGAGGCTACACCTTC. Translating it yields CASSYSNGPGGYTF.

The J gene is TRBJ2-1, the V gene TRBV5-4; 8 bases are shared with TRBD2. V trimming: 7 bases; J trimming: 1 base; junction bases outside the gene matches: 10. The CDR3 runs to 16 residues. The V gene's germline CDR1 is SGHNT and CDR2 YYREEE (reference sequence). Here the CDR3 reads CASAGGGIESYNEQFF. The DNA for the CDR3 is TGTGCCAGCGCGGGGGGAGGGATTGAGTCCTACAATGAGCAGTTCTTC. The full variable domain, completed using reference TRBV5-4 and TRBJ2-1, is ETGVTQSPTHLIKTRGQQVTLRCSSQSGHNTVSWYQQALGQGPQFIFQYYREEENGRGNFPPRFSGLQFPNYSSELNVNALELDDSALYLCASAGGGIESYNEQFFGPGTRLTVL.

V gene TRBV27 combines with J gene TRBJ1-1, with unresolved D. Trimming took 4 bases from V and 0 from J, leaving 12 bases between them. The CDR3 consists of 15 residues. The germline V gene encodes CDR1 MNHEY and CDR2 SMNVEV (reference sequence). CDR3 DNA sequence: TGTGCCAGCAGTTCTTGGGAACTTATGAACACTGAAGCTTTCTTT. It yields the protein CASSSWELMNTEAFF.